This T cell receptor (beta chain) originates from a study of T cell responses to AZD1222 COVID-19 vaccine. Points from the study as a whole: Donors skewed white British and female; clonal diversity was possibly underestimated.

TCRdb's copy holds only in-frame clones and misses some; the assay was immunoSEQ multiplex PCR. The sample shows 150,000 to 200,000 clones, 94% of them seen only once. On this clone: Its antigen is not identified.

Germline-derived CDR1 and CDR2 are LNHDA and SQIVND (reference sequence). This CDR3 spans 13 amino acids. V was clipped by 3 bases and J by 4 bases, with 9 bases between them. Sequenced here: peripheral blood, sampled on day 0 of AZD1222 vaccination. The J gene is TRBJ1-1, the V gene TRBV19; D call uncertain. This sequence was found in an adult in good health. The CDR3 DNA reads as TGTGCCAGTAGTATTGAGTTGATCACTGAAGCTTTCTTT. Encoded protein: CASSIELITEAFF.